This TCR beta chain was retrieved from a study of shared clonotypes between healthy human individuals. Overall study findings and caveats: Estimated richness was generally greater in naive than memory subsets. Roughly 5% of naive CD4 clonotypes were common to a handful of donors.

As to this clone: Its antigen is unknown.

Method: immunoSEQ multiplex PCR; TCRdb's copy keeps in-frame clones and lacks some. Of about 870,000 clones detected, almost 95% appear once; the ten largest clones hold around 24%. CD8 cells classed as naive were CD45RO-negative and positively selected for CCR7, excluding terminally differentiated effector memory CD45RA+ cells. The study drew its donors from healthy HIV-negative adults without recent acute infections or vaccinations. The V gene end was trimmed by 2 bases and the J gene end by 1 base; junction bases not matched to a gene: 18. This CDR3 is built from 21 residues. Per the germline V gene, CDR1 is SGHVS and CDR2 is FNYEAQ.

Sequenced material: naive CD8+ T cells sorted from blood. The gene calls are TRBV7-6 and TRBJ2-3; 10 bases align to TRBD1. The TCR was taken from a man aged 25 to 40 in good health. The CDR3 loop reads CASSLYPHPPAGTGGTDTQYF. The CDR3 coding sequence is TGTGCCAGCAGCTTATACCCCCATCCCCCCGCCGGGACAGGGGGCACAGATACGCAGTATTTT.